This T cell receptor beta chain was captured by sequencing in a study of human T cells and chemical hapten exposure. Overall study context: Alopecia areata, totalis or universalis affected patients, mainly female.

Single cDNA molecules in the library carried unique molecular identifiers attached during preparation. One entry per CDR3 protein, called by TCRdb with MiXCR from the RACE reads. This table holds about 90,000 distinct CDR3 sequences, roughly 10% found once. This clonotype appeared a few times. Germline trimming cut 3 bases from V and 2 bases from J; bases unmatched to any gene: 9. The CDR3 consists of 17 residues. In germline, CDR1 is LGHDT, CDR2 YNNKEL (reference sequence). Time point denoted: patch test 3, about 24 weeks after DPC sensitization. Treatment meaning: therapeutic diphenylcyclopropenone sensitization with weekly scalp DPC.

Source: whole blood, taken in connection with sensitization to the hapten diphenylcyclopropenone (DPC). The chain links TRBV3-1 to TRBJ2-2; 7 positions match TRBD2. This TCR was recovered from a young woman with alopecia areata. Some clones in this sample may be carry-over from other donors' samples. The CDR3 loop reads CASSQGPSGINTGELFF. DNA for the CDR3: TGTGCCAGCAGCCAGGGACCTAGCGGCATAAACACCGGGGAGCTGTTTTTT.